What follows describes a single T cell receptor (beta chain). For blood RNA, unsorted whole blood served as the source, and germline DNA was extracted too. The germline CDR1 and CDR2 sequences are GTSNPN and SVGIG (reference sequence). The CDR3 totals 13 residues. With 2 bases removed from V and 8 bases from J, the gap between germline ends came to 13 bases. A constant-region primer served to make TCR beta cDNA from about 530 ng total RNA. Each TCR beta library was derived from three nested multiplex PCR rounds that employed slightly modified ARM-PCR. The opening two PCR rounds, roughly 11 cycles each, paired TRBV1-TRBV30 forward primers with a C-beta reverse primer. TCRdb used MiXCR to reprocess the multiplex PCR reads, holding one entry per CDR3 protein. The sample has roughly 330,000 distinct CDR3 sequences; about two thirds are singletons. This record comes from a study of tumor-infiltrating lymphocytes in primary liver carcinoma. Across the study: All lesions had stage T1-T3 N0M0 and roughly 4.2 to 10 cm widths.

The chain is built from TRBV30 and TRBJ2-1; D gene unclear. The receptor was derived from a middle-aged man with primary liver carcinoma and hepatitis B virus infection. Sequencing was performed on peripheral blood. This CDR3 is CAWSSYFGDEQFF. For the CDR3, the DNA is TGTGCCTGGAGTTCCTATTTTGGAGATGAGCAGTTCTTC.